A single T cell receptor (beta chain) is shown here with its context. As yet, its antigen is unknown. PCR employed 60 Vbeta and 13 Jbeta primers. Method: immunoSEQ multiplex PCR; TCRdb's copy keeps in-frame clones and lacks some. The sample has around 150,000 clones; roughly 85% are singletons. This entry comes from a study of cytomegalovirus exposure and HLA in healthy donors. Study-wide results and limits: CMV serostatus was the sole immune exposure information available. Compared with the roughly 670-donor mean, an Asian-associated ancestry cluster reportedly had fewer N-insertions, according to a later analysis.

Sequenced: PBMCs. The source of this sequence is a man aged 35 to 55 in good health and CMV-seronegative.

CDR3 protein: CASSLGGGTEAFF. The CDR3, as DNA: TGTGCCAGCAGTTTGGGAGGGGGAACTGAAGCTTTCTTT. The V and J genes are TRBV28 and TRBJ1-1, with a possible D match to TRBD1 (6 bases). Germline CDR1 reads MDHEN; CDR2 reads SYDVKM. V dropped 3 bases and J dropped 5 bases, with 10 bases sitting between them. The CDR3 sequence is 13 residues long.